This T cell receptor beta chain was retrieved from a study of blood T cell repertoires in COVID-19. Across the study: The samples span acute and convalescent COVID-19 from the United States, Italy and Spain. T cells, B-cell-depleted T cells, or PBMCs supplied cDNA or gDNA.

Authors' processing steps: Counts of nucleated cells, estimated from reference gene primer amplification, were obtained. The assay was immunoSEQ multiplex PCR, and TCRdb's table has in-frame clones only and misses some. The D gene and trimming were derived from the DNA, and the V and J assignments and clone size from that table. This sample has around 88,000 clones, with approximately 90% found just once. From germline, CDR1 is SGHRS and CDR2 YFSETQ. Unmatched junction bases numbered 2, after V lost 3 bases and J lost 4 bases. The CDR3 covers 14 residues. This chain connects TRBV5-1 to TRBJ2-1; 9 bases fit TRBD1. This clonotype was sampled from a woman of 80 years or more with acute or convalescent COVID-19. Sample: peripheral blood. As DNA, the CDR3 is TGCGCCAGCAGCTCGGACAGGGGATACAATGAGCAGTTCTTC. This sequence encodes CASSSDRGYNEQFF.